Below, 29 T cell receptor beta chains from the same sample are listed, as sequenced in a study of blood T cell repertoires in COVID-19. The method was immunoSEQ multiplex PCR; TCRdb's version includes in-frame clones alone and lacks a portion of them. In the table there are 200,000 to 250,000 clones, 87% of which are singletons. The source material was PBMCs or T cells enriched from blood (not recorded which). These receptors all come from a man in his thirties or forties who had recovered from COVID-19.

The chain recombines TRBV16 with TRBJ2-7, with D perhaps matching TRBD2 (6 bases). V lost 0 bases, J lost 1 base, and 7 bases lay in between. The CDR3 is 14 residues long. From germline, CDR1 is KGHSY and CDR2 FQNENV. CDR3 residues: CASSQSAGSYEQYF. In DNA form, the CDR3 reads TGTGCCAGCAGCCAATCTGCGGGGTCCTACGAGCAGTACTTC.

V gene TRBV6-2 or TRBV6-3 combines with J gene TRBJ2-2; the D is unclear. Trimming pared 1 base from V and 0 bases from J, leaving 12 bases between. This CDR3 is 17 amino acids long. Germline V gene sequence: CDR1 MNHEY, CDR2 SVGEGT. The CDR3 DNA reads TGTGCCAGCAGTTACTTCCCCGGGTACGCGAACACCGGGGAGCTGTTTTTT. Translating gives CASSYFPGYANTGELFF.

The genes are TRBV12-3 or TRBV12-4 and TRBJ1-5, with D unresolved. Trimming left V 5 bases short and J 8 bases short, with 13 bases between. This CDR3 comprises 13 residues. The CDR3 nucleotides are TGTGCCAGCAGTCTAGAAGCAATCAAGCCCCAGCATTTT. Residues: CASSLEAIKPQHF.

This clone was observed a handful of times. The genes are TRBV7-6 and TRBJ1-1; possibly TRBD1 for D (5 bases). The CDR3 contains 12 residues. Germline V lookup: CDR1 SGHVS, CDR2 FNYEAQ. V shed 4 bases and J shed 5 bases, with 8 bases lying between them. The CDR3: CASSSGGTEAFF. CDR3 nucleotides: TGTGCCAGCAGCTCGGGGGGAACTGAAGCTTTCTTT.

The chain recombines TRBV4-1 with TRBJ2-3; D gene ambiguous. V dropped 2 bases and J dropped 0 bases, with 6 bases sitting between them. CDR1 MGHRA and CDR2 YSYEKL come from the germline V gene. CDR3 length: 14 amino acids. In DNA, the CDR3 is TGCGCCAGCAGCCAACCGGTGAGCACAGATACGCAGTATTTT. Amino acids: CASSQPVSTDTQYF.

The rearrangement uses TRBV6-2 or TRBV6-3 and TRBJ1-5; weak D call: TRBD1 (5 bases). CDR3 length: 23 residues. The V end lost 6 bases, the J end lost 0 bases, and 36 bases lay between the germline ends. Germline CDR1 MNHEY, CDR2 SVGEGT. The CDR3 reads CASSPRRRRGRLDPLYSNQPQHF. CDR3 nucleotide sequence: TGTGCCAGCAGCCCACGACGTCGTCGGGGGAGGCTTGACCCTCTTTATAGCAATCAGCCCCAGCATTTT.

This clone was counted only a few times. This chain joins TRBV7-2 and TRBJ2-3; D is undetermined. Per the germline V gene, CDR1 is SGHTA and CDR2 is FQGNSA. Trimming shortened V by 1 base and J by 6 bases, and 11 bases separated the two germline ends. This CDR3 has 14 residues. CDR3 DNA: TGTGCCAGCAGCTTAGACCCGGTCACGGATACGCAGTATTTT. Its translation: CASSLDPVTDTQYF.

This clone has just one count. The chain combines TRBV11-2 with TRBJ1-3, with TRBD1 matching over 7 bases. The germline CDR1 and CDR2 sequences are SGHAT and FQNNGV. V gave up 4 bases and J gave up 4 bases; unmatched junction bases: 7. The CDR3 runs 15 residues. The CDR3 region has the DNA TGTGCCAGCAGCTCCCTACAGGGGAGAGGAAACACCATATATTTT. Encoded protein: CASSSLQGRGNTIYF.

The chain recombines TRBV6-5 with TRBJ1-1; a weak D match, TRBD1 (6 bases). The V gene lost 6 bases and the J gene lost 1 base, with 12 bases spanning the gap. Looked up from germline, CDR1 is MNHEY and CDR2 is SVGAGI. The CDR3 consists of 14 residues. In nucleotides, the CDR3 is TGTGCCAGCAGATGGTCAGGGGCGAACACTGAAGCTTTCTTT. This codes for CASRWSGANTEAFF.

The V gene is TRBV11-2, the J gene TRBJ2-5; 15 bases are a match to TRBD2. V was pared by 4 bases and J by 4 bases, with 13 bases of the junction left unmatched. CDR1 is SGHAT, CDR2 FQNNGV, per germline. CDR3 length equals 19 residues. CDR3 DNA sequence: TGTGCCAGCAGCTCAAAATACCGGACTAGCGGGGGGGCCTCAGAGACCCAGTACTTC. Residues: CASSSKYRTSGGASETQYF.

CDR3 DNA sequence: TGTGCCAGCAGCAAAGCTCCGGTATATTGGGGCTGCGGTCAGCCCCAGCATTTT. Translated: CASSKAPVYWGCGQPQHF. The chain uses TRBV21-1 and TRBJ1-5; the D segment call TRBD1 is taken from the table without a DNA check. TRBV21-1 is assigned pseudogene status. The CDR3 runs to 18 residues.

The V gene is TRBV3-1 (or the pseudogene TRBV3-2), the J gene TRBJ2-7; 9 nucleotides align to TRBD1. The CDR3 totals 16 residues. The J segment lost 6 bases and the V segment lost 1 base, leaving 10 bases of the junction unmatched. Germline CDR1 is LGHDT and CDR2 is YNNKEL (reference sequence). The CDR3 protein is CASSQVTGTGFIEQYF. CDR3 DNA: TGTGCCAGCAGCCAAGTAACCGGGACAGGGTTCATCGAGCAGTACTTC.

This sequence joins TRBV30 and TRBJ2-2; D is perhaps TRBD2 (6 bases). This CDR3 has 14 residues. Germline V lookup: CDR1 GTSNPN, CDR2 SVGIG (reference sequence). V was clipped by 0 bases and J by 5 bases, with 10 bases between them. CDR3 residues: CAWSVIGGTGELFF. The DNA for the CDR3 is TGTGCCTGGAGTGTAATTGGGGGGACCGGGGAGCTGTTTTTT. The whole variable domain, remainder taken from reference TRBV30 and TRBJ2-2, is SQTIHQWPATLVQPVGSPLSLECTVEGTSNPNLYWYRQAAGRGLQLLFYSVGIGQISSEVPQNLSASRPQDRQFILSSKKLLLSDSGFYLCAWSVIGGTGELFFGEGSRLTVL.

The CDR3 DNA is TGTGCCAGCAGCTATGCATCAGGGGGCCTGGGCTATGGCTACACCTTC. Protein product: CASSYASGGLGYGYTF. The gene calls are TRBV7-2 and TRBJ1-2; the match to TRBD1 covers 8 bases. This CDR3 has 16 residues. Germline loops: CDR1 SGHTA, CDR2 FQGNSA. The V and J ends lost 4 bases and 4 bases, in that order; junction bases with no gene match: 11.

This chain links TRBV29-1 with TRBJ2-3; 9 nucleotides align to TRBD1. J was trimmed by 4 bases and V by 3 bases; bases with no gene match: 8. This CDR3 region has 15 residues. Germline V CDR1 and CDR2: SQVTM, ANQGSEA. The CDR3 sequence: CSVDPTGGAADTQYF. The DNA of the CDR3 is TGCAGCGTTGATCCAACAGGGGGCGCAGCAGATACGCAGTATTTT.

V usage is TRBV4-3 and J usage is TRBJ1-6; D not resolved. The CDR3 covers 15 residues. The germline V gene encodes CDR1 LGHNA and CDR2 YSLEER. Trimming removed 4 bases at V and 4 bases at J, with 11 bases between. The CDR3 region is CASSPGLLYNSPLHF. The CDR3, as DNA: TGCGCCAGCAGCCCTGGACTCTTATATAATTCACCCCTCCACTTT.

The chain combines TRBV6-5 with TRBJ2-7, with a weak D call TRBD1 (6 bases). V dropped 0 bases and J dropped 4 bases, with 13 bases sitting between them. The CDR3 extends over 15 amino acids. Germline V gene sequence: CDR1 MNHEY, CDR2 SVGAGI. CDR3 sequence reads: CASSYSFGQIYEQYF. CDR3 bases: TGTGCCAGCAGTTACTCATTTGGACAGATATACGAGCAGTACTTC.

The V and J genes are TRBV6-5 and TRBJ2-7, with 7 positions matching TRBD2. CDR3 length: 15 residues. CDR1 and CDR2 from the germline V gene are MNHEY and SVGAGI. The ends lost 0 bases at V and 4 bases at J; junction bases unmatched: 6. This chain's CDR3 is CASSYSIGGSYEQYF. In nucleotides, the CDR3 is TGTGCCAGCAGTTACTCGATCGGGGGGTCTTACGAGCAGTACTTC.

The DNA for the CDR3 is TGTGCCAGCAGTTCCATCAATTCACCCCTCCACTTT. Translation gives CASSSINSPLHF. The rearrangement joins TRBV28 to TRBJ1-6; D gene unclear. V was clipped by 4 bases and J by 7 bases, with 5 bases between them. The CDR3 contains 12 residues. The germline V gene has CDR1 MDHEN and CDR2 SYDVKM.

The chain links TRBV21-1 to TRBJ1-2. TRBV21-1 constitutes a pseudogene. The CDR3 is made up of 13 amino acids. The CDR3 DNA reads TGTGCCAGCAGCAAGGACTTACCCTATGGCTACACCTTC. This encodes CASSKDLPYGYTF.

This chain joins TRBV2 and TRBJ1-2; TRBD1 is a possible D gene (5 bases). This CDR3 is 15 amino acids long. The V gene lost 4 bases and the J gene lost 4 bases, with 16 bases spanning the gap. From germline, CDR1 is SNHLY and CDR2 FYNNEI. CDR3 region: CASSGGGGTSYGYTF. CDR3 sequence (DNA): TGTGCCAGCAGTGGGGGCGGGGGAACCTCCTATGGCTACACCTTC.

The CDR3, as DNA: TGCAGTGCTAGTAGGCCGAGCGGGAGGGGAGAGAATCAGCCCCAGCATTTT. This sequence encodes CSASRPSGRGENQPQHF. The rearrangement joins TRBV20-1 to TRBJ1-5; the D gene is possibly TRBD1 (5 bases). Germline CDR1 is DFQATT and CDR2 is SNEGSKA (reference sequence). Deletions cut 3 bases from V and 4 bases from J, with 22 bases between. The CDR3 totals 17 residues.

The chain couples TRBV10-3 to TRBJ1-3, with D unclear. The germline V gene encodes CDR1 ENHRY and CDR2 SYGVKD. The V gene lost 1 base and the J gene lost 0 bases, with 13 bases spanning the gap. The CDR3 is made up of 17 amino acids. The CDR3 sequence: CAISEWASGFSGNTIYF. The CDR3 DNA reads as TGTGCCATCAGTGAGTGGGCATCCGGATTCTCTGGAAACACCATATATTTT.

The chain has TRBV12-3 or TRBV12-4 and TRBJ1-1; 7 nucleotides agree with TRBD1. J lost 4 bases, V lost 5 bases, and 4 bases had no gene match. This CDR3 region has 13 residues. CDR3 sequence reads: CASSRQGGTEAFF. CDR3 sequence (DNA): TGTGCCAGCAGTCGACAGGGCGGCACTGAAGCTTTCTTT.

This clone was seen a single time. The CDR3 DNA is TGTGCCAGCAGTTCAGTTAATGAAAAACTGTTTTTT. Translating it yields CASSSVNEKLFF. This chain joins TRBV28 and TRBJ1-4; no firm D call. V was pared by 4 bases and J by 4 bases, with 4 bases between. This CDR3 region has 12 residues. Germline V lookup: CDR1 MDHEN, CDR2 SYDVKM.

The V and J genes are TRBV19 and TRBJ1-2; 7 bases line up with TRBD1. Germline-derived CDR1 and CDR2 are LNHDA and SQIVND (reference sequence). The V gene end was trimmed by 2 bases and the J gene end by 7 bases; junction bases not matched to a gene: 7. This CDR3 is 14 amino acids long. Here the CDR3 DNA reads TGTGCCAGTAGTATATCGACAGGGTTAGGTGGCTACACCTTC. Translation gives CASSISTGLGGYTF.

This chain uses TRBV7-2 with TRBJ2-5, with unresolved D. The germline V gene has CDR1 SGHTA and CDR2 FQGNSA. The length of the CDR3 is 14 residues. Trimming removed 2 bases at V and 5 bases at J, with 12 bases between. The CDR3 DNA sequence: TGTGCCAGCAGCTTATCATTAGCCGGGGAGACCCAGTACTTC. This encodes CASSLSLAGETQYF.

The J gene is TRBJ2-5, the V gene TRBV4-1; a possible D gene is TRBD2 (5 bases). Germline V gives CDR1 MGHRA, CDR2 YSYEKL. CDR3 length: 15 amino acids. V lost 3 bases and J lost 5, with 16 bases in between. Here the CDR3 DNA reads TGCGCCAGCAGCCAGCTCGCGGGCGCGTGGGAGACCCAGTACTTC. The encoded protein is CASSQLAGAWETQYF.

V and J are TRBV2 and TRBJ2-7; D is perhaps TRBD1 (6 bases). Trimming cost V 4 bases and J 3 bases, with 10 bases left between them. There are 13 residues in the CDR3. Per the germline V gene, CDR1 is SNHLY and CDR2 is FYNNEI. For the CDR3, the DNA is TGTGCCAGCAGTGGCACAGGGAACTACGAGCAGTACTTC. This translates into CASSGTGNYEQYF.